This TCR beta chain was recorded in a study of blood T cell repertoires in COVID-19. The overall study: Sites across the United States, Italy and Spain contributed samples from acute and convalescent COVID-19. PBMCs, B-cell-depleted T cells, or T cells provided the cDNA or gDNA that made up the material.

The CDR3 has 15 residues. V shed 4 bases and J shed 2 bases, with 13 bases lying between them. Germline assignment: CDR1 SGHVS and CDR2 FNYEAQ. Under the authors' procedure: Amplification from reference gene primers served as the basis for estimated nucleated cell counts. Assay: immunoSEQ multiplex PCR; the TCRdb copy retains only in-frame clones and omits some. V and J calls and clone size come straight from that table; D and trimming were deduced from the DNA. Here the sample spans approximately 360,000 clones, 80% to 90% being singletons. This chain links TRBV7-6 with TRBJ2-3, with a weak D call TRBD2 (5 bases). The TCR originated in a man between 40 and 49 years old with acute or convalescent COVID-19. Sample: peripheral blood. The CDR3 spells CASSSRPGITDTQYF. CDR3 bases: TGTGCCAGCAGCTCCAGGCCGGGGATCACAGATACGCAGTATTTT.